The rows below give T cell receptor beta chains drawn from one sample of a study of T-cell memory formation after mild COVID-19. TCRdb itself ran the 5' RACE reads through MiXCR, one entry per CDR3 protein. The sample holds roughly 340,000 distinct CDR3 sequences, approximately 15% seen once. Sequencing was performed on PBMCs or a T cell subset sorted from them (not recorded which). The receptors come from a man younger than 30 who had mild COVID-19 (a few samples of this study predate the infection). Cell type and time point are not known. Each CDR3 is given with its conserved first and last residue. D genes are given only for firm matches. Clone sizes are given selectively: once, few, many, or a class where the clone is expanded.

d_gene	v_gene	j_gene	abundance	CDR3aa	CDR3nt
-	TRBV7-2	TRBJ2-4	few	CASSLRGTEKNIQYF	TGTGCCAGCAGCCTCCGAGGGACGGAAAAAAACATTCAGTACTTC
-	TRBV10-1	TRBJ2-7	few	CASSEYRGNPYEQYF	TGCGCCAGCAGTGAGTACCGGGGAAACCCCTACGAGCAGTACTTC
-	TRBV7-2	TRBJ2-5	few	CASSFEQQETQYF	TGTGCCAGCAGCTTTGAACAGCAAGAGACCCAGTACTTC
-	TRBV4-1	TRBJ2-2	few	CASSQDRAGSGIGELFF	TGCGCCAGCAGCCAAGATCGGGCGGGGAGCGGAATTGGGGAGCTGTTTTTT
TRBD1	TRBV7-9	TRBJ2-7	few	CATMGQDSYEQYF	TGTGCCACCATGGGACAGGACTCCTACGAGCAGTACTTC
TRBD1	TRBV5-1	TRBJ2-2	many	CASSPDRAGELFF	TGCGCCAGCAGCCCCGACAGGGCCGGGGAGCTGTTTTTT
-	TRBV12-3/TRBV12-4	TRBJ2-2	-	CASSLRELFF	TGTGCCAGCAGTTTGCGGGAGCTGTTTTTT
-	TRBV20-1	TRBJ1-2	-	CSAREYRNYGYTF	TGCAGTGCTAGAGAGTACAGGAACTATGGCTACACCTTC
TRBD1	TRBV2	TRBJ2-7	-	CASSEVTGGQDEQYF	TGTGCCAGCAGTGAAGTGACAGGGGGCCAGGACGAGCAGTACTTC
-	TRBV12-5	TRBJ2-2	-	CASIGGDGELFF	TGTGCTAGTATCGGGGGAGACGGGGAGCTGTTTTTT
-	TRBV12-3/TRBV12-4	TRBJ1-1	few	CASSRTGEAFF	TGTGCCAGCAGCCGGACGGGGGAGGCTTTCTTT
-	TRBV12-3/TRBV12-4	TRBJ2-5	few	CASSTGTRENLDF	TGTGCCAGCAGTACCGGGACAAGGGAGAATTTGGACTTC
-	TRBV7-3	TRBJ2-7	-	CASSPASGALPYEQYF	TGTGCCAGCAGCCCCGCGTCGGGGGCCTTACCCTACGAGCAGTACTTC
-	TRBV7-9	TRBJ1-2	few	CASSLGPSNYGYTF	TGTGCCAGCAGCTTAGGGCCTTCTAACTATGGCTACACCTTC
TRBD2	TRBV6-5	TRBJ2-3	-	CASSYGGGAGTDTQYF	TGTGCCAGCAGTTACGGCGGGGGGGCGGGCACAGATACGCAGTATTTT
-	TRBV5-1	TRBJ2-5	many	CASSLISGGAGTQYF	TGCGCCAGCAGCTTGATAAGTGGCGGGGCGGGGACCCAGTACTTC